This T cell receptor (beta chain) was retrieved from a study of monozygotic twins with cystic fibrosis. Overall study findings and caveats: Unrelated CF individuals shared fewer identical clonotypes than monozygotic CF twins. Median Simpson clonality of 0.0095 suggested naive T cells predominated. J usage was most co-twin-similar in 8 of 16 pairs, V in 13. No link emerged between shared CDR3 counts and age, concordance or severity.

This clone has a single count. Its antigen is unidentified. TCRdb's table, derived via immunoSEQ multiplex PCR, lists solely in-frame clones and lacks some. The sample contains around 25,000 clones, around 96% of which appear only once. This CDR3 is 14 amino acids long. Trimming took off 0 bases at V and 6 bases at J, with 11 bases between the two ends. The germline CDR1 and CDR2 sequences are MNHNS and SASEGT. The chain combines TRBV6-1 with TRBJ1-1; D may be TRBD1 (5 bases). The sample consisted of blood. The receptor was derived from a girl aged 2 to 9 with cystic fibrosis. The CDR3 DNA is TGTGCCAGCAGTGAAGCGGGGTTGGGGCCTGAAGCTTTCTTT. Protein: CASSEAGLGPEAFF.